This TCR beta chain was obtained from a study of cytomegalovirus exposure and HLA in healthy donors. The table lists this clone with a few counts. What it binds is not known. PCR involved 60 Vbeta and 13 Jbeta primers. Using immunoSEQ multiplex PCR, the repertoire was profiled, and TCRdb retains in-frame clones only, with some absent. The sample includes some 150,000 clones, 78% of them seen just once. General observations from the study: Immune exposure information available was restricted to CMV serostatus.

The J segment lost 3 bases and the V segment lost 2 bases, leaving 9 bases of the junction unmatched. There are 16 residues in the CDR3. The germline gives CDR1 SGHRS, CDR2 YFSETQ. Material: PBMCs. The chain employs TRBV5-1 and TRBJ1-1, with 8 bases identical to TRBD1. This sequence was found in a male donor in good health and CMV-seronegative. This chain's CDR3 is CASSLGDRGFDTEAFF. The CDR3 DNA follows: TGCGCCAGCAGCTTAGGTGACAGGGGTTTTGACACTGAAGCTTTCTTT.